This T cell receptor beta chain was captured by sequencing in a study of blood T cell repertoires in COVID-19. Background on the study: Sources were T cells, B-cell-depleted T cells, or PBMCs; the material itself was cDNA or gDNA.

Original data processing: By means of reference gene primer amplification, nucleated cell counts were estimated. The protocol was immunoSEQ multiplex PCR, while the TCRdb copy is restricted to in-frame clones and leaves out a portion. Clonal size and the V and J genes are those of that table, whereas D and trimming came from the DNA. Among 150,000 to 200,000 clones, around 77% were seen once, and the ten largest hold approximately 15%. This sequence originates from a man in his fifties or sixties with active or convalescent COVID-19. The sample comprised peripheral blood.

The CDR3 sequence is CASSDTGLAEQYF. The CDR3 DNA sequence: TGTGCCAGCAGTGACACAGGGCTGGCGGAGCAGTACTTC. The V call is TRBV25-1, the J call TRBJ2-7, with a tentative D call TRBD1 (6 bases). The CDR3 consists of 13 residues. The V end lost 3 bases, the J end lost 7 bases, and 13 bases lay between the germline ends. CDR1 is MGHDK, CDR2 SYGVNS, per germline.